A single T cell receptor (beta chain) is shown here with its context. Trimming cost V 0 bases and J 3 bases, with 20 bases left between them. The CDR3 consists of 18 residues. Germline assignment: CDR1 LGHDT and CDR2 YNNKEL (reference sequence). Recruitment covered about two dozen US areas and drew participants whose ages spanned 18 to 89 years. All recovered Cohort 3 donors got two negative PCRs, got clearance, or saw symptom resolution. Some clones are missing from TCRdb's copy, which holds only in-frame ones; the method was immunoSEQ multiplex PCR. The sample lists approximately 350,000 clones, around 91% occurring once. This entry belongs to a study of blood T cell repertoires in COVID-19. Study-level information: Samples taken during acute and convalescent COVID-19 were collected in the United States, Italy and Spain.

The source material was PBMCs or T cells enriched from blood (not recorded which). This receptor was taken from a man aged 18-30 years who had recovered from COVID-19. V usage is TRBV3-1 (or the pseudogene TRBV3-2) and J usage is TRBJ1-1; TRBD1 might be the D (6 bases). The CDR3 here is CASSQDNGRGPIHTEAFF. In DNA, the CDR3 is TGTGCCAGCAGCCAAGATAATGGCAGGGGCCCTATTCACACTGAAGCTTTCTTT.